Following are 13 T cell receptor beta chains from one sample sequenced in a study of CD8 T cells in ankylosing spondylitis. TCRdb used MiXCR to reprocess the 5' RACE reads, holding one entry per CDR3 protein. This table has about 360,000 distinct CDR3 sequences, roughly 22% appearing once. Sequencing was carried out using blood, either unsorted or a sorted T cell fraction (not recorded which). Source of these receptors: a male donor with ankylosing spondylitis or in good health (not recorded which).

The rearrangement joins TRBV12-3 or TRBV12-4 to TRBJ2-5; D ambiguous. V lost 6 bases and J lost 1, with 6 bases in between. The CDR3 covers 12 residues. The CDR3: CASSPAQETQYF. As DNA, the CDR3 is TGTGCCAGCAGCCCCGCCCAAGAGACCCAGTACTTC.

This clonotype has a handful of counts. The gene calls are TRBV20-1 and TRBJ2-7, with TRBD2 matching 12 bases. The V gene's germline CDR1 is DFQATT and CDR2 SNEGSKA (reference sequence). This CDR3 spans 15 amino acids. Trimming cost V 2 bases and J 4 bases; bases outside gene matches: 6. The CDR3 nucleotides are TGCAGTGCTAGATCCGAGACTAGCGGGGGATACGAGCAGTACTTC. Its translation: CSARSETSGGYEQYF.

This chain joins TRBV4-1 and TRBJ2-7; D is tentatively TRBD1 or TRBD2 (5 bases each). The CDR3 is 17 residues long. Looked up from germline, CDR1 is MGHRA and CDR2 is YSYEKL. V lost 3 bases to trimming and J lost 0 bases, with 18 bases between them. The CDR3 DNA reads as TGCGCCAGCAGCCATCTCCACGGGCAGGGACCCTCCTACGAGCAGTACTTC. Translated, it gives CASSHLHGQGPSYEQYF.

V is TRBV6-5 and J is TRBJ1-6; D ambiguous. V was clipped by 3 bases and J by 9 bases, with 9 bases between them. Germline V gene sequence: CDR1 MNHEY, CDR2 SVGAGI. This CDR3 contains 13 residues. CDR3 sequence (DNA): TGTGCCAGCAGTTATCCCGCTCGTTCACCCCTCCACTTT. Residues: CASSYPARSPLHF.

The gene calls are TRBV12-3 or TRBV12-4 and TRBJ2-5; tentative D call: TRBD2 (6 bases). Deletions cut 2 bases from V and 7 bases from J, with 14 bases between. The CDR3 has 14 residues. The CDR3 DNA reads TGTGCCAGCAGTTTAACGCCGGGAGTTGGGACCCAGTACTTC. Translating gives CASSLTPGVGTQYF.

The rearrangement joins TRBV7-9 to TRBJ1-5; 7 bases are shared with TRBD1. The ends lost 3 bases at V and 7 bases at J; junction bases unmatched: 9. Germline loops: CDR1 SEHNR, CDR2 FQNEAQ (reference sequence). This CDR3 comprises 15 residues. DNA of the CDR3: TGTGCCAGCAGCTTGACAGGGCCCGGGGGACAGCCCCAGCATTTT. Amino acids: CASSLTGPGGQPQHF.

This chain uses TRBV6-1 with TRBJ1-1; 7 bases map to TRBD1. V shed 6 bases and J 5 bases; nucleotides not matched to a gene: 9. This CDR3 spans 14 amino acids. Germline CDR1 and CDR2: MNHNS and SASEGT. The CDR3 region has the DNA TGTGCCAGCAGCGACACCACAGGGGATACTGAAGCTTTCTTT. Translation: CASSDTTGDTEAFF.

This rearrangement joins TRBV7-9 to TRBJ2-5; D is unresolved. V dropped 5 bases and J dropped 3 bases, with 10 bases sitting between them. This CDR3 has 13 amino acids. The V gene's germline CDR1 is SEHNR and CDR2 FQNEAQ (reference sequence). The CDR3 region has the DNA TGTGCCAGCAGCCCGCCGACTGAAGAGACCCAGTACTTC. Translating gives CASSPPTEETQYF.

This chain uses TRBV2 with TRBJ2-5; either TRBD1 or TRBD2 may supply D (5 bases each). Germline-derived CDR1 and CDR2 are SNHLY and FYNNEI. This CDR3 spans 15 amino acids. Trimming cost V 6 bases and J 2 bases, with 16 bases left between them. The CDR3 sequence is CASRWWGFDQETQYF. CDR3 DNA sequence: TGTGCCAGCAGGTGGTGGGGGTTTGATCAAGAGACCCAGTACTTC.

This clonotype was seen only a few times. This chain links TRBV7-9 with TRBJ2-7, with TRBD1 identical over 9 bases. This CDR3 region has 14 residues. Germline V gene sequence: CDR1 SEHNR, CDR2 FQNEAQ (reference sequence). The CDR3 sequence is CGTEGTGTSYEQYF. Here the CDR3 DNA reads TGTGGCACAGAGGGGACAGGGACTTCCTACGAGCAGTACTTC.

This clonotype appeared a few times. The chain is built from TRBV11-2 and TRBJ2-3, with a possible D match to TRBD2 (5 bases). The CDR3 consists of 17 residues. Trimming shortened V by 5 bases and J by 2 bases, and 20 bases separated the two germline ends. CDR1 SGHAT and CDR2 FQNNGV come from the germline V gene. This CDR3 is CASSPSPRPRHTDTQYF. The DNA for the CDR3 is TGTGCCAGCAGCCCTAGCCCCCGGCCAAGGCACACAGATACGCAGTATTTT.

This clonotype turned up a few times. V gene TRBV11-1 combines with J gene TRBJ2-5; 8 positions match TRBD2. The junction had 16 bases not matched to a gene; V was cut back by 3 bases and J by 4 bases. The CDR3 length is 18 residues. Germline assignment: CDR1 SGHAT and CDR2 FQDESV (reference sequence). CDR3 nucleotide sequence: TGTGCCAGCAGCTTTGGGCGTAATAGCGGGGCCCTTCCAGAGACCCAGTACTTC. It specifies CASSFGRNSGALPETQYF.

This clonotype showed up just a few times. The CDR3: CASSASAIAGAFNEQFF. For the CDR3, the DNA is TGTGCCAGCAGTGCTTCCGCGATAGCGGGGGCTTTCAATGAGCAGTTCTTC. V and J are TRBV2 and TRBJ2-1, with TRBD2 matching over 9 bases. The CDR3 totals 17 residues. Germline V gene lookup returns CDR1 SNHLY and CDR2 FYNNEI. J lost 6 bases, V lost 4 bases, and 13 bases had no gene match.